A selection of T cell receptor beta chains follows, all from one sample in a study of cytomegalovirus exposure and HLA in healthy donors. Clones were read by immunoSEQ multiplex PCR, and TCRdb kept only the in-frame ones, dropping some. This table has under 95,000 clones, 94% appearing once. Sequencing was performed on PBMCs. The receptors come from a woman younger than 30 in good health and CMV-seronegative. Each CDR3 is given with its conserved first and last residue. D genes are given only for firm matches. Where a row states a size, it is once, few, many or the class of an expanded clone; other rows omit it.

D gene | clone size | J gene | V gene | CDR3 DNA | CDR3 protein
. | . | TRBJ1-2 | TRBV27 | TGTGCCAGCAGAGAATTACAGGGTGGCCCCTCCTATGGCTACACCTTC | CASRELQGGPSYGYTF
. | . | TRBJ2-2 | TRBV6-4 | TGTGCCAGCAGTGACTCTAGCAGCACGAACACCGGGGAGCTGTTTTTT | CASSDSSSTNTGELFF
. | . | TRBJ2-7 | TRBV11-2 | TGTGCCAGCAGCTCCGGTTACTACGAGCAGTACTTC | CASSSGYYEQYF
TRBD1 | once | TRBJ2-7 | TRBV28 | TGTGCCAGCAGTTTAGAGGGGGCGCGGGTCGTTTCCTACGAGCAGTACTTC | CASSLEGARVVSYEQYF
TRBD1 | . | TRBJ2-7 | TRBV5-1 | TGCGCCAGCAGCTTGGCACCTTCCGGGACAGGGATAATATACGAGCAGTACTTC | CASSLAPSGTGIIYEQYF
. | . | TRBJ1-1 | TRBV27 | TGTGCCAGCAGGTGGGGGGACACTGAAGCTTTCTTT | CASRWGDTEAFF
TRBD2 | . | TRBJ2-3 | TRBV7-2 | TGTGCCAGCAGCTTAGGGTGGCTAGCGGAGGGCGATACGCAGTATTTT | CASSLGWLAEGDTQYF
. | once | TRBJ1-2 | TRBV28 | TGTGCCAGCAGTTTAGGGCAGCCGAGACCGTACTATGGCTACACCTTC | CASSLGQPRPYYGYTF
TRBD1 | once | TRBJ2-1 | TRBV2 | TGTGCCAGCGACAGGGGATCCTACAATGAGCAGTTCTTC | CASDRGSYNEQFF
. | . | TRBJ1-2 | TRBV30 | TGTGCCTGTCAAAACGGGGGGCGTTTTGGCGGCTACACCTTC | CACQNGGRFGGYTF
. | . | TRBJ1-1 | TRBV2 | TGTGCCAGCAAAGGGGAGGTCGACAGACTGAACACTGAAGCTTTCTTT | CASKGEVDRLNTEAFF
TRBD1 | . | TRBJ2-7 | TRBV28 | TGTGCCAGCAGTGGGGACAGGGCACTCTACGAGCAGTACTTC | CASSGDRALYEQYF
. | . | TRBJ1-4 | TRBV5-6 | TGTGCCAGCAGAAGGGACACCGACCCAGTTAATGAAAAACTGTTTTTT | CASRRDTDPVNEKLFF
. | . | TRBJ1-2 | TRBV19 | TGTGCCAGATCTGGGCGTTACTGGCTAGGCTACACCTTC | CARSGRYWLGYTF
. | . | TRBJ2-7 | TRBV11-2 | TGTGCCAGCAGCCCCGATCCAGTGGCGGGGTATGCCGAGCAGTACTTC | CASSPDPVAGYAEQYF
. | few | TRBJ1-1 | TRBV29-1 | TGCAGCGTTGCTCAGGGGAACACTGAAGCTTTCTTT | CSVAQGNTEAFF
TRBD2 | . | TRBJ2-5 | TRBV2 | TGTGCCAGCAGTGAAGTTGGGCTAGCGGGGGGTGAGACCCAGTACTTC | CASSEVGLAGGETQYF
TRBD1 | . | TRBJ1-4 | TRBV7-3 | TGTGCCAGCAGCTTAACCGGGACAGGTCCAGAAAAACTGTTTTTT | CASSLTGTGPEKLFF
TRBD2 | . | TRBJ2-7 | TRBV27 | TGTGCCAGCAGTGTACTAGCGGGAGGGCATTCCTACGAGCAGTACTTC | CASSVLAGGHSYEQYF
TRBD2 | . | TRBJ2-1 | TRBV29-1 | TGCAGCGTTGAAGTAGCGGGCAATGAGCAGTTCTTC | CSVEVAGNEQFF
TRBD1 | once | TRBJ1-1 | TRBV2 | TGTGCCAGCAGTGAAGCGCCGGGACAGGGGGCTGTCACTGAAGCTTTCTTT | CASSEAPGQGAVTEAFF
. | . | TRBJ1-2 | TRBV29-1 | TGCAGTGTCTGGACAGCTAACTATGGCTACACCTTC | CSVWTANYGYTF
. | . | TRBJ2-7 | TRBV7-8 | TGTGCCAGCAGCTTAGCTAGGCAGGGAGGCTACTACGAGCAGTACTTC | CASSLARQGGYYEQYF
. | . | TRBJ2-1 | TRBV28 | TGTGCCAGCAGCAAACCGGGACTCTCCTACAATGAGCAGTTCTTC | CASSKPGLSYNEQFF
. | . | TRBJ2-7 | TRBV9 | TGTGCCAGCAGCGTTGACAGCGGGACAGGTTACTACGAGCAGTACTTC | CASSVDSGTGYYEQYF
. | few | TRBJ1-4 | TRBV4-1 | TGCGCCAGCCTAGACCCTACGCAAGAAAAACTGTTTTTT | CASLDPTQEKLFF
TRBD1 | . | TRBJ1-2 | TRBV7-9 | TGTGCCAGCAGCTTCGGTGGGACAGTGAATAACTATGGCTACACCTTC | CASSFGGTVNNYGYTF
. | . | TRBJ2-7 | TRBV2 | TGTGCCAGCAAGGCGGCTTCCTACGAGCAGTACTTC | CASKAASYEQYF
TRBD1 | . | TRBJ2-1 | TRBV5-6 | TGTGCCAGCGCCTACTTATTGGGACAGGGGGGGCCTCGCAATGAGCAGTTCTTC | CASAYLLGQGGPRNEQFF
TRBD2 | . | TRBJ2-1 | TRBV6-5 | TGTGCCAGCAGTGGACTAGCGGGAGTTGAGCAGTTCTTC | CASSGLAGVEQFF
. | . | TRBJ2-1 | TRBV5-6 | TGTGCCAGCAGCCGTAGCGGAAGCTCCTACAATGAGCAGTTCTTC | CASSRSGSSYNEQFF
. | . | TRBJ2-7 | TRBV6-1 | TGTGCCAGCGGCGGAGCCTCCTACGAGCAGTACTTC | CASGGASYEQYF
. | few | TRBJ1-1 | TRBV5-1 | TGCGCCAGCAGCTCTTTACCCGGGACATCGAACACTGAAGCTTTCTTT | CASSSLPGTSNTEAFF
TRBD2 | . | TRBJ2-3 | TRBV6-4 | TGTGCCAGCAGTGAGCGGGGGGGCCAAAATACGCAGTATTTT | CASSERGGQNTQYF
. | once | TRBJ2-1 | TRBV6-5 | TGTGCCAGCAGATTCTCGACAGCAAGTGAGCAGTTCTTC | CASRFSTASEQFF
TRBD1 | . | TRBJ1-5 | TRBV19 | TGTGCCAGTAGTATAAGACCCGGGACAGGGGTAGGAAGCAATCAGCCCCAGCATTTT | CASSIRPGTGVGSNQPQHF
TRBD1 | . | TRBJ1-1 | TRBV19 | TGTGCCAGTAGTGTTGGACAGGGCAACACTGAAGCTTTCTTT | CASSVGQGNTEAFF
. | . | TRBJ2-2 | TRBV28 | TGTGCCAGCGGGACACAGAACACCGGGGAGCTGTTTTTT | CASGTQNTGELFF
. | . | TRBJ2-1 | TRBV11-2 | TGTGCCAGCAGCTTGGAGAATGAGCAGTTCTTC | CASSLENEQFF
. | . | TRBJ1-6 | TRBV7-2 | TGTGCCAGCAGTAATACCGGGGTCTATAATTCACCCCTCCACTTT | CASSNTGVYNSPLHF
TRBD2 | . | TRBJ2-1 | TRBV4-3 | TGCGCCAGCAGCCAGGGGTCTAGCGGGGGGTCGTTGAGCTCCTACAATGAGCAGTTCTTC | CASSQGSSGGSLSSYNEQFF
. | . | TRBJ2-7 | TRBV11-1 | TGTGCCAGCAGCTTAGAGATCAGGTCCTACGAGCAGTACTTC | CASSLEIRSYEQYF
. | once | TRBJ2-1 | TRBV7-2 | TGTGCCAGCAGCTTAATCCAGTCCTACAATGAGCAGTTCTTC | CASSLIQSYNEQFF
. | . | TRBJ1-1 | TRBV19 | TGTGCCAGTAGTATGGCTCCAGGGGCCACTGAAGCTTTCTTT | CASSMAPGATEAFF
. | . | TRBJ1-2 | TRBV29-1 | TGCAGCTACATCGGGGGAGGCTATGGCTACACCTTC | CSYIGGGYGYTF
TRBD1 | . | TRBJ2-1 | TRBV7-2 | TGTGCCAGCAGCTTAGTCGGGACAGGGACTTATAATGAGCAGTTCTTC | CASSLVGTGTYNEQFF
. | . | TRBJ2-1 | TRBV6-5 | TGTGCCAGCAGTTACCCCGGGGGAGACGGGAATGAGCAGTTCTTC | CASSYPGGDGNEQFF
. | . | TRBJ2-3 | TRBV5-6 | TGTGCCAGCAGCTTGGCCGATGGCAGGGAGGAGTATTTT | CASSLADGREEYF
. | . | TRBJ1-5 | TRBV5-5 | TGTGCCAGCAGCTTACAGGGTCTCGGTCAGCCCCAGCATTTT | CASSLQGLGQPQHF
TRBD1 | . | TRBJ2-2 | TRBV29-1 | TGCAGCGTCGCCAGGGGGCAGAGAACCGGGGAGCTGTTTTTT | CSVARGQRTGELFF
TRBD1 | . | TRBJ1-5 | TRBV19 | TGTGCCAGTAGCCCACCGGGGACAGTGGATCAGCCCCAGCATTTT | CASSPPGTVDQPQHF
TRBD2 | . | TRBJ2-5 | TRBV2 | TGTGCCAGCAGTGCTAGCGGGTCTTGGGAGACCCAGTACTTC | CASSASGSWETQYF
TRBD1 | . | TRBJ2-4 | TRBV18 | TGTGCCAGCTCACTCCAGGGGGATATAGACATTCAGTACTTC | CASSLQGDIDIQYF